The rows below give T cell receptor beta chains drawn from one sample of a study of shared clonotypes between healthy human individuals. Data came from immunoSEQ multiplex PCR; TCRdb stores just in-frame clones and leaves some out. The sample contains about 1.5 million clones, approximately 98% of which appear only once. The sequenced sample consisted of naive CD4+ T cells sorted from blood. The receptors here all came from a man younger than 45 in good health. The CDR3 runs from the conserved cysteine through the conserved F or W. Only some rows state a clone size, as once, few, many or a class for expanded clones.

V	J	size	CDR3
TRBV27	TRBJ2-1	.	CASSLTQTPYNEQFF
TRBV7-9	TRBJ2-6	.	CASSLVGAGANVLTF
TRBV29-1	TRBJ1-2	.	CSVKGPGAGGYTF
TRBV5-4	TRBJ2-1	.	CASSSRLVLPYNEQFF
TRBV11-2	TRBJ2-2	.	CASRNYKAVNTGELFF
TRBV5-4	TRBJ2-4	.	CASSLSLGEVGAQYF
TRBV5-1	TRBJ2-5	.	CASRTGGETQYF
TRBV5-1	TRBJ2-5	once	CASSFGGVQETQYF
TRBV27	TRBJ2-1	.	CASSRFLGGRAGQYEQFF
TRBV2	TRBJ1-1	.	CASKTGGYEAFF